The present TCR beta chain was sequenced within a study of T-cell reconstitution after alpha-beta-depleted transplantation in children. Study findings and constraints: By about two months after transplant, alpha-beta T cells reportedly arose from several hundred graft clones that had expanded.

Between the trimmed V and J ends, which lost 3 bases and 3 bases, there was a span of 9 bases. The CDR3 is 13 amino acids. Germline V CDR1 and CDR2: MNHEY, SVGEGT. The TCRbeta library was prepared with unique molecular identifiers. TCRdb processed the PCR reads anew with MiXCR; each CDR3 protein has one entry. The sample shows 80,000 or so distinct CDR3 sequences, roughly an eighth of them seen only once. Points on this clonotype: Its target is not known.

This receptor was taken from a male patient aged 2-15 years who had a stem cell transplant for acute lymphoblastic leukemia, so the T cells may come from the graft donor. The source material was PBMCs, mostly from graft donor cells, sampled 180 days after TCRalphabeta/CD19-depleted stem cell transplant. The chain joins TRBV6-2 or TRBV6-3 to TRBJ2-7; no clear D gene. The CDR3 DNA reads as TGTGCCAGCAGTTATTGGTCTAGCTACGAGCAGTACTTC. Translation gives CASSYWSSYEQYF.